This T cell receptor beta chain was recovered during a study of T-cell reconstitution after alpha-beta-depleted transplantation in children. A TCRbeta library incorporating unique molecular identifiers was prepared. TCRdb re-analysed the PCR reads in MiXCR, keeping a single row per CDR3 protein. The profile covers 500,000 to 600,000 distinct CDR3 sequences, with about a sixth appearing a single time and 3% to 4% taken by the ten largest. The sequencing used PBMCs from the stem cell graft donor, collected from the stem cell graft. The receptor was isolated from a human donor who donated a stem cell graft to a child with acute lymphoblastic leukemia.

CDR3 coding DNA: TGTGCCTGGACCCCGGACTTTAATGAAAAACTGTTTTTT. The encoded protein is CAWTPDFNEKLFF. The chain joins TRBV30 to TRBJ1-4; the D is unclear. The CDR3 runs 13 residues. CDR1 and CDR2 from the germline V gene are GTSNPN and SVGIG (reference sequence). V shed 4 bases and J shed 4 bases, with 10 bases lying between them.